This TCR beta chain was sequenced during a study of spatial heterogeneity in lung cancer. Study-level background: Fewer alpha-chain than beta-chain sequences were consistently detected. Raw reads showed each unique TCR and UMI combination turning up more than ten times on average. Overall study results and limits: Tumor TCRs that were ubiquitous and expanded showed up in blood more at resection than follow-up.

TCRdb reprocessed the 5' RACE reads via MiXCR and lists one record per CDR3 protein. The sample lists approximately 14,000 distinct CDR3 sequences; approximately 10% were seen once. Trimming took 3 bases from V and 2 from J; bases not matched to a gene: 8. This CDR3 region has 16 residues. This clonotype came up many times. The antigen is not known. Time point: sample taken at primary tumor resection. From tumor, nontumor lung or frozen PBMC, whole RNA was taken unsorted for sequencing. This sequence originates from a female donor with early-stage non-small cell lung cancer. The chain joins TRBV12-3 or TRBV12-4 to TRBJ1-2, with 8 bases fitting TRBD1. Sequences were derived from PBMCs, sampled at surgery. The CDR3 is CASSFSYWTGNYGYTF. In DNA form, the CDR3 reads TGTGCCAGCAGTTTTTCATATTGGACAGGGAACTATGGCTACACCTTC.